This TCR beta chain was captured in a study of regulatory T cells in long-lasting Graves disease. Study as a whole: Antithyroid drugs had been taken under 3 months by newly diagnosed Graves' patients.

Library construction for TCR beta used iRepertoire HTBI primers and Arm-PCR of CDR3 regions. TCRdb redid the calling of the multiplex PCR reads with MiXCR, one entry per CDR3 protein. The sample shows roughly 400,000 distinct CDR3 sequences, about 15% of them seen only once. Germline V lookup: CDR1 MGHRA, CDR2 YSYEKL. This CDR3 has 16 residues. V gave up 2 bases and J gave up 0 bases, with 11 bases separating them. Described time point: newly diagnosed GD, antithyroid drugs for less than 3 months. RNA extracted from PBMCs served as the sequencing template. In addition, the sample was reused for a study of T cells in Graves' hyperthyroidism and ophthalmopathy. As reported in that work: A first-round RT-PCR of the TCR CDR3 used the HTBI primer set. Most thyroid clonotypes with frequency above 0.001 were detected in blood.

The chain recombines TRBV4-1 with TRBJ2-1; D unresolved. This receptor was obtained from a woman in her thirties or forties with Graves disease. Sequencing used peripheral blood mononuclear cells (PBMCs), obtained at new diagnosis, from a patient treated with antithyroid drugs. CDR3 amino acids: CASSQIDTSSYNEQFF. CDR3 sequence (DNA): TGCGCCAGCAGCCAAATCGACACCAGCTCCTACAATGAGCAGTTCTTC.